A single TCR beta chain is shown here with its context. Using immunoSEQ multiplex PCR, the repertoire was profiled, and TCRdb retains in-frame clones only, with some absent. The sample records roughly 59,000 clones, approximately 92% being singletons. Germline V gene lookup returns CDR1 SGDLS and CDR2 YYNGEE. V shed 0 bases, J shed 0 bases, and the junction held 5 bases outside the gene matches. CDR3 length: 17 residues. The sample originates from a study of OX40 agonist ivuxolimab in advanced cancers. The genes are TRBV9 and TRBJ2-2; 7 bases align to TRBD2. The sample was CD4+ or CD8+ T cells sorted from blood, taken in a trial of the OX40 agonist ivuxolimab. The TCR sequence derives from an adult with an advanced solid tumor such as melanoma, head and neck, liver or kidney cancer. The CDR3 protein is CASSVAGGGANTGELFF. The CDR3 DNA follows: TGTGCCAGCAGCGTAGCTGGCGGGGGAGCGAACACCGGGGAGCTGTTTTTT.